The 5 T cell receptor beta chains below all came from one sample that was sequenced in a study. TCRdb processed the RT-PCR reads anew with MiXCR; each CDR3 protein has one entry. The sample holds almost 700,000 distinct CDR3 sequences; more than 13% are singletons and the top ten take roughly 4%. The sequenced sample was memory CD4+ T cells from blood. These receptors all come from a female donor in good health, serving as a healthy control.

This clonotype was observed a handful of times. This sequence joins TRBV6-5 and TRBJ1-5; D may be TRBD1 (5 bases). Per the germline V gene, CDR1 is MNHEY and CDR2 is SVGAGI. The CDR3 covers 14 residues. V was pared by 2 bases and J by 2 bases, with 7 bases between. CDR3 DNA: TGTGCCAGCAGTTACACGGGGCGCAATCAGCCCCAGCATTTT. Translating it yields CASSYTGRNQPQHF.

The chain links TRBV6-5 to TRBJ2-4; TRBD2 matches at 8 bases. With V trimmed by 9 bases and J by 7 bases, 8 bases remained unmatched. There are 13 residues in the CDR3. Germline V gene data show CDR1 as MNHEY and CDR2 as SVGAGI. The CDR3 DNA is TGTGCCAGTCGAGCGGGAGTTAGGAACATTCAGTACTTC. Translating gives CASRAGVRNIQYF.

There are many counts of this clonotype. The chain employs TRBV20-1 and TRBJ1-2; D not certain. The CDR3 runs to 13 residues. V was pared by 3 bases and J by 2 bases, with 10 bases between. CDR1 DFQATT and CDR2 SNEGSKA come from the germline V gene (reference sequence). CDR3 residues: CSASFHANYGYTF. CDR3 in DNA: TGCAGTGCTAGTTTTCACGCAAACTATGGCTACACCTTC.

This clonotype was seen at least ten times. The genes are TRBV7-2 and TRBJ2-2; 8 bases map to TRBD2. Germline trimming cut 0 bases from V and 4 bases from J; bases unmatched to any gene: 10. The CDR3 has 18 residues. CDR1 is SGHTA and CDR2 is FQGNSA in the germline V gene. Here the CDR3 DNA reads TGTGCCAGCAGCTTAGCCCCCACGGGAGGGTCCGGCACCGGGGAGCTGTTTTTT. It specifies CASSLAPTGGSGTGELFF.

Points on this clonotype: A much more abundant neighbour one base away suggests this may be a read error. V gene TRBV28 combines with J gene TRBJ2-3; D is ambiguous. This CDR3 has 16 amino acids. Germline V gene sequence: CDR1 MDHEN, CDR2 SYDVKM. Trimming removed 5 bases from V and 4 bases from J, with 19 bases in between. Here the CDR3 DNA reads TGTGCCAGCAGTCGCCCTAATAGCCGGAAGGCAGATACGCAGTATTTT. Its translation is CASSRPNSRKADTQYF. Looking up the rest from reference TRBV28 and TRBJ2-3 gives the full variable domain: DVKVTQSSRYLVKRTGEKVFLECVQDMDHENMFWYRQDPGLGLRLIYFSYDVKMKEKGDIPEGYSVSREKKERFSLILESASTNQTSMYLCASSRPNSRKADTQYFGPGTRLTVL.